This is a list of T cell receptor beta chains from one sample in a study of blood T cell repertoires in COVID-19. Assay used: immunoSEQ multiplex PCR; TCRdb lists only in-frame clones, some missing. This sample yields some 88,000 clones, of which about 89% are seen a single time; 1.8% belongs to the top ten. Sequenced input: peripheral blood. The receptor source for this set is a human donor with active COVID-19. The donor label of this sample is uncertain. CDR3s include the opening cysteine and the closing phenylalanine or tryptophan. The D gene is left open where the match is weak. The size entry is marked missing in some rows and otherwise reads once, few, many or a size class.

d_call	v_call	j_call	clone_size	cdr3_nt	cdr3_aa
TRBD1	TRBV2	TRBJ1-1	-	TGTGCCAGCAGTGTCAGGGGGACCGAAGCTTTCTTT	CASSVRGTEAFF
TRBD1	TRBV6-2/TRBV6-3	TRBJ1-4	few	TGTGCCAGCAGTTCGACAGGGGATATCACCGAAAAACTGTTTTTT	CASSSTGDITEKLFF
TRBD1	TRBV10-3	TRBJ1-2	-	TGTGCCATCAGTGAGTCAGGAATCGGGACAGGGGGCGGTGGCTACACCTTC	CAISESGIGTGGGGYTF
TRBD1	TRBV7-9	TRBJ1-2	-	TGTGCCAGCAGCTCCGCGGGACAGGAGCTTTACTATGGCTACACCTTC	CASSSAGQELYYGYTF
TRBD1	TRBV6-2/TRBV6-3	TRBJ1-5	-	TGTGCCAGCAGTTTGACAGGGGCTCAGCCCCAGCATTTT	CASSLTGAQPQHF
TRBD2	TRBV6-2/TRBV6-3	TRBJ2-1	-	TGTGCCAGCAGTAAGCCTATTAGCGGGGACTACAATGAGCAGTTCTTC	CASSKPISGDYNEQFF
TRBD2	TRBV5-5	TRBJ2-1	-	TGTGCCAGCAGCTTGGCACTAGCGGGGAGGGCTGGGAATGAGCAGTTCTTC	CASSLALAGRAGNEQFF
-	TRBV28	TRBJ1-2	-	TGTGCCAGCAGGTCGTCAGGGGACGGCTACACCTTC	CASRSSGDGYTF
TRBD1	TRBV19	TRBJ2-2	-	TGTGCCAGTAGCACGACAGGGAGAGAACCTAACACCGGGGAGCTGTTTTTT	CASSTTGREPNTGELFF
TRBD1	TRBV6-5	TRBJ2-7	once	TGTGCCAGCACCGAGGGGACAGGGGGCCACGAGCAGTACTTC	CASTEGTGGHEQYF
-	TRBV5-1	TRBJ2-1	once	TGCGCCAGCAGCTTGTTAAACTACAATGAGCAGTTCTTC	CASSLLNYNEQFF
TRBD2	TRBV3-1/TRBV3-2	TRBJ2-5	-	TGTGCCAGCAGCCCGTACCCCGGGGGGGAGACCCAGTACTTC	CASSPYPGGETQYF
-	TRBV6-5	TRBJ1-5	-	TGTGCCAGCACCTCTTCAGGGGACGGGAAGCCCCAGCATTTT	CASTSSGDGKPQHF
-	TRBV7-3	TRBJ2-3	-	TGTGCCAGCAGCTTAAGAGGGGGGACTACCACAGATACGCAGTATTTT	CASSLRGGTTTDTQYF
-	TRBV5-1	TRBJ2-2	-	TGCGCCAGCAGCTTGGGCCAGCGTGCCGGGGAGCTGTTTTTT	CASSLGQRAGELFF
TRBD2	TRBV28	TRBJ2-5	-	TGTGCCAGCAGTTTAAGCGGGGAGGCCGCCGGGGGGACCCAGTACTTC	CASSLSGEAAGGTQYF
-	TRBV28	TRBJ1-1	-	TGTGCCAGCAGTGTCAGGGAGAACACTGAAGCTTTCTTT	CASSVRENTEAFF
TRBD2	TRBV7-8	TRBJ2-7	-	TGTGCCAGCAGCATTAGCGGGTCGATCTACGAGCAGTACTTC	CASSISGSIYEQYF
-	TRBV27	TRBJ1-1	-	TGTGCCAGCACCCTTCACCTCCGGGAGCCGGGCACTGAAGCTTTCTTT	CASTLHLREPGTEAFF
TRBD1	TRBV7-2	TRBJ1-6	-	TGTGCCAGCAGCACTCGGACAGGGATATATAATTCACCCCTCCACTTT	CASSTRTGIYNSPLHF
-	TRBV12-5	TRBJ2-2	-	TGTGCTAATGGTTTGGACCCCCGGGGAGTTCTCCGGGGGAACACCGGGGAGCTGTTTTTT	CANGLDPRGVLRGNTGELFF
TRBD1	TRBV11-2	TRBJ1-2	-	TGTGCCAGCAGCTTTCAGGGACAGGGGGCTCCAGCTGGCTACACCTTC	CASSFQGQGAPAGYTF
TRBD1	TRBV9	TRBJ1-6	once	TGTGCCAGCAGCGTAGGGGACAGGGCAAGCTCCTATAATTCACCCCTCCACTTT	CASSVGDRASSYNSPLHF
TRBD1	TRBV7-8	TRBJ1-5	-	TGTGCCAGCAGCCCCTATGGACAGGGAGGTGGCAATCAGCCCCAGCATTTT	CASSPYGQGGGNQPQHF
-	TRBV28	TRBJ2-1	-	TGTGCCAGCAGTTCTGGGGCGACAGTGTTAGGCAATGAGCAGTTCTTC	CASSSGATVLGNEQFF
TRBD2	TRBV3-1/TRBV3-2	TRBJ2-1	-	TGTGCCAGCAGCCAAGAACCCCCGACTAGCGGGTTATGGAATGAGCAGTTCTTC	CASSQEPPTSGLWNEQFF
-	TRBV3-1/TRBV3-2	TRBJ1-1	-	TGTGCCAGCAGCCAAGGCGAGGGAAGGAGCCTGAACACTGAAGCTTTCTTT	CASSQGEGRSLNTEAFF
-	TRBV6-5	TRBJ1-4	-	TGTGCCAGCAGTGACTCTCTGGAGGAAAAACTGTTTTTT	CASSDSLEEKLFF
TRBD2	TRBV2	TRBJ2-7	few	TGTGCCAGCAGTGATAGTAGCGGGTGGAACTACGAGCAGTACTTC	CASSDSSGWNYEQYF
TRBD1	TRBV5-6	TRBJ1-6	-	TGTGCCAGCAACCGGGACAGAGCTCCGAATTCACCCCTCCACTTT	CASNRDRAPNSPLHF
-	TRBV11-3	TRBJ1-1	-	TGTGCCAGCAGCTTTCAGGGGGAAGCTTTCTTT	CASSFQGEAFF
TRBD1	TRBV24-1	TRBJ2-1	-	TGTGCCACCAGTCCAGGGGGCTTGGGCAATGAGCAGTTCTTC	CATSPGGLGNEQFF
TRBD1	TRBV14	TRBJ1-1	few	TGTGCCAGCAGACCCGACAGGGGATCTAGGAACACTGAAGCTTTCTTT	CASRPDRGSRNTEAFF
-	TRBV28	TRBJ2-7	-	TGTGCCAGCAGTTTTTCCAGCTACGAGCAGTACTTC	CASSFSSYEQYF
TRBD2	TRBV4-1	TRBJ2-2	-	TGCGCCAGCTCGGTAGCGGGGGCTTACACCGGGGAGCTGTTTTTT	CASSVAGAYTGELFF
TRBD1	TRBV6-1	TRBJ1-6	-	TGTGCCAGCAGTGAAGAGACAGGGTATAATTCACCCCTCCACTTT	CASSEETGYNSPLHF
-	TRBV7-8	TRBJ2-5	-	TGTGCCAGCCTCTCTAGGACAGATGGAGAGACCCAGTACTTC	CASLSRTDGETQYF
TRBD1	TRBV5-6	TRBJ1-1	-	TGTGCCAGCAGCTTCGAGGACAGGGGCTCTGAAGCTTTCTTT	CASSFEDRGSEAFF
TRBD2	TRBV4-1	TRBJ2-1	-	TGCGCCAGCAGCCCGATTTTAGCGGGGGAAAGAAACAATGAGCAGTTCTTC	CASSPILAGERNNEQFF
-	TRBV28	TRBJ2-4	few	TGTGCCAGCAGTTACGGGGGAATGGCCAAAAACATTCAGTACTTC	CASSYGGMAKNIQYF
TRBD1	TRBV29-1	TRBJ2-4	-	TGCAGCGTTGAAGAGTTACCAGGGGGCAACATTCAGTACTTC	CSVEELPGGNIQYF
TRBD1	TRBV19	TRBJ1-4	-	TGTGCCAGTAGTAGTCCTGGGACAGGTAATGAAAAACTGTTTTTT	CASSSPGTGNEKLFF
TRBD2	TRBV28	TRBJ2-3	-	TGTGCCAGCCCCGCTCGTGGGCGGGGGGGCACAGATACGCAGTATTTT	CASPARGRGGTDTQYF
TRBD1	TRBV18	TRBJ2-5	-	TGTGCCAGCTCACAACAGGGGGCTGACCAAGAGACCCAGTACTTC	CASSQQGADQETQYF
TRBD1	TRBV9	TRBJ1-4	-	TGTGCCAGCAGCGTTCCTCAGGGGGCTAATGAAAAACTGTTTTTT	CASSVPQGANEKLFF
TRBD2	TRBV4-1	TRBJ2-7	few	TGCGCCAGCAGATCCGGGACTAGCGGGCACGAGCAGTACTTC	CASRSGTSGHEQYF
-	TRBV5-1	TRBJ1-4	few	TGCGCCAGCAGCTTCACAGGGATCGGTGAAAAACTGTTTTTT	CASSFTGIGEKLFF
TRBD2	TRBV7-9	TRBJ2-3	-	TGTGCCAGCAGCTCAGACGTTACTAGCGAGGTGTTAGATACGCAGTATTTT	CASSSDVTSEVLDTQYF